This T cell receptor beta chain was profiled in a study of T-cell memory formation after mild COVID-19. Notes on the study in general: A balance of CD4 and CD8 characterized clones contracting day 15 to 85, whereas later expanders leaned CD4+.

One entry per CDR3 protein, called by TCRdb with MiXCR from the 5' RACE reads. Of hundreds of thousands of distinct CDR3 sequences in the sample, about 17% were seen once. This clonotype was picked up many times. What it recognizes is unknown. Germline CDR1 is SGHRS and CDR2 is YFSETQ. Trimming took 4 bases from V and 5 from J, leaving 16 bases between them. The CDR3 totals 15 residues. This receptor was identified in a man aged 18 to 29 who had mild COVID-19 (a few samples of this study predate the infection). Cell type and time point are not known. Sequenced input: PBMCs or a T cell subset sorted from them (not recorded which). The chain combines TRBV5-1 with TRBJ2-1; D may correspond to TRBD1 or TRBD2 (5 bases each). DNA of the CDR3: TGCGCCAGCAGCGCGACGGGACGCAGAGACAATGAGCAGTTCTTC. Its protein is CASSATGRRDNEQFF. The full variable domain, rest sourced from reference TRBV5-1 and TRBJ2-1, is KAGVTQTPRYLIKTRGQQVTLSCSPISGHRSVSWYQQTPGQGLQFLFEYFSETQRNKGNFPGRFSGRQFSNSRSEMNVSTLELGDSALYLCASSATGRRDNEQFFGPGTRLTVL.